This T cell receptor beta chain was recorded in a study of OX40 agonist ivuxolimab in advanced cancers. Study background: Partial responses were observed in three patients, of whom one had hepatocellular carcinoma and two had cutaneous melanoma.

Study-wide findings and caveats: On average, CD8+ T cells had more expanded clones than CD4+. Certain nonresponders likewise exhibited a low normalized T-cell clonal expansion.

Patients were ineligible given autoimmune disease history or systemic immunosuppression. Germline-derived CDR1 and CDR2 are SGHTA and FQGNSA. This CDR3 has 14 residues. V dropped 2 bases and J dropped 3 bases, with 11 bases sitting between them. A few counts support this clone. Its antigen is undetermined. Clones were sequenced by immunoSEQ multiplex PCR, and TCRdb holds only the in-frame ones, with some missing. Of approximately 100,000 clones listed, around 91% were seen once; the top ten hold about 1.6%. This clonotype was obtained from an adult with an advanced solid tumor such as melanoma, head and neck, liver or kidney cancer. The rearrangement joins TRBV7-2 to TRBJ2-7; weak D call: TRBD2 (5 bases). Here the sequenced sample was CD4+ or CD8+ T cells sorted from blood, taken in a trial of the OX40 agonist ivuxolimab. In DNA form, the CDR3 reads TGTGCCAGCAGCTTATTTTCGACTATCTACGAGCAGTACTTC. Translation: CASSLFSTIYEQYF.